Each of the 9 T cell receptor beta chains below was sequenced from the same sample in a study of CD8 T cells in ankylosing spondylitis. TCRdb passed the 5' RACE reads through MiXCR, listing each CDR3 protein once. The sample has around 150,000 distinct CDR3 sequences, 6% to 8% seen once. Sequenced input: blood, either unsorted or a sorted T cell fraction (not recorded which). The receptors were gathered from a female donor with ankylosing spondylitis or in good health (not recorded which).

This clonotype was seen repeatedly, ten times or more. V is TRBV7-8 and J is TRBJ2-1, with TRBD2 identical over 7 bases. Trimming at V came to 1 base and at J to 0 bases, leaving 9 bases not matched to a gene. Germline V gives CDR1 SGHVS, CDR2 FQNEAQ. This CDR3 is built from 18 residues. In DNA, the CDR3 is TGTGCCAGCAGCTTAGGACTAAGCGGGGAGAGCTCCTACAATGAGCAGTTCTTC. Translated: CASSLGLSGESSYNEQFF.

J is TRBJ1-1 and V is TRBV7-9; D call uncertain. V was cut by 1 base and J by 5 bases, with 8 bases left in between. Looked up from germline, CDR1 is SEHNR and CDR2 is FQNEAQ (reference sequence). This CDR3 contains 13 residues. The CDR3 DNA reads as TGTGCCAGCAGCTTAGAATTTGGGACTGAAGCTTTCTTT. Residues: CASSLEFGTEAFF.

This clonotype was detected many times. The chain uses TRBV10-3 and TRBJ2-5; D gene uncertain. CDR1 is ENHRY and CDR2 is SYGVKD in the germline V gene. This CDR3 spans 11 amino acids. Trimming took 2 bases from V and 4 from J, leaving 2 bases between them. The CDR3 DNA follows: TGTGCCATCAGTGAGGGAGAGACCCAGTACTTC. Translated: CAISEGETQYF.

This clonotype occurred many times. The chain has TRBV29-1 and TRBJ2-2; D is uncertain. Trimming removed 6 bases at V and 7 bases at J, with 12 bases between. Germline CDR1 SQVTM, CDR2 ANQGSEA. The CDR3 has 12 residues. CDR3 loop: CSVALVGGELFF. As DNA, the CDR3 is TGCAGCGTCGCGCTAGTGGGCGGGGAGCTGTTTTTT.

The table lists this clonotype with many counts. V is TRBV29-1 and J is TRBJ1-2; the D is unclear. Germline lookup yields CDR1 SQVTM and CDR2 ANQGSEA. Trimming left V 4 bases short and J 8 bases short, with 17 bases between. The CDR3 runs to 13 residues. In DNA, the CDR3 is TGCAGCGTTGGTAGTTCCACTCATGGCGGCTACACCTTC. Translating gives CSVGSSTHGGYTF.

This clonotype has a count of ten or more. The CDR3 coding sequence is TGTGCCAGTAGTGTCGGACACCTCCCTGGGGCCAACGTCCTGACTTTC. Translated: CASSVGHLPGANVLTF. The V gene is TRBV19, the J gene TRBJ2-6, with D possibly being TRBD1 (5 bases). Trimming took off 5 bases at V and 2 bases at J, with 13 bases between the two ends. The CDR3 runs 16 residues. The germline CDR1 and CDR2 sequences are LNHDA and SQIVND (reference sequence).

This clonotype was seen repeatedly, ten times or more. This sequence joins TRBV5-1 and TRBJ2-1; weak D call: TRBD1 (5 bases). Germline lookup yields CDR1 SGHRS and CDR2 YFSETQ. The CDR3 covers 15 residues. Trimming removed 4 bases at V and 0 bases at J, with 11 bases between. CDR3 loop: CASSSDGASYNEQFF. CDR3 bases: TGCGCCAGCAGCAGCGATGGGGCCTCCTACAATGAGCAGTTCTTC.

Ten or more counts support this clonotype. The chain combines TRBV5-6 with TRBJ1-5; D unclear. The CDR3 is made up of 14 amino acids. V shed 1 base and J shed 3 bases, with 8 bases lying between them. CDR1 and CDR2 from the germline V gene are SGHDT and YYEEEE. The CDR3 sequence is CASSLFQANQPQHF. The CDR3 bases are TGTGCCAGCAGCTTGTTCCAGGCCAATCAGCCCCAGCATTTT.

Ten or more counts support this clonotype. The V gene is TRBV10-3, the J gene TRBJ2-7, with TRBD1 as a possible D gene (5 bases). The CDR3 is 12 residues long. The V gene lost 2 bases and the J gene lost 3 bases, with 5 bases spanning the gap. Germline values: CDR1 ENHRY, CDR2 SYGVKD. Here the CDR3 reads CAISEDSYEQYF. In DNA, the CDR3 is TGTGCCATCAGTGAGGACAGCTACGAGCAGTACTTC.